One sample yielded the 20 T cell receptor beta chains listed below, sequenced in a study of blood T cell repertoires in COVID-19. This table comes from immunoSEQ multiplex PCR, and its TCRdb copy is limited to in-frame clones, with some not included. The sample carries around 140,000 clones, around 89% recorded once. Sequences were obtained from peripheral blood. These receptors were collected from a man between 18 and 29 years old with COVID-19, enrolled during active disease.

The V and J genes are TRBV6-2 or TRBV6-3 and TRBJ2-1; D is undetermined. Germline V lookup: CDR1 MNHEY, CDR2 SVGEGT. CDR3 size: 14 residues. Between the trimmed V and J ends, which lost 5 bases and 2 bases, there was a span of 10 bases. This CDR3 is CASSRLLAYNEQFF. CDR3 DNA: TGTGCCAGCAGTCGACTTCTAGCCTACAATGAGCAGTTCTTC.

The chain recombines TRBV11-3 with TRBJ2-1, with 10 bases matching TRBD2. The J segment lost 9 bases and the V segment lost 5 bases, leaving 16 bases of the junction unmatched. The CDR3 covers 17 residues. Per the germline V gene, CDR1 is SGHNT and CDR2 is YENEEA. The CDR3 protein is CASSLGGAGGPKVEQFF. CDR3 in DNA: TGTGCCAGCAGCCTAGGGGGAGCGGGAGGGCCTAAGGTTGAGCAGTTCTTC.

This chain joins TRBV19 and TRBJ2-7; D is unclear. Germline V CDR1 and CDR2: LNHDA, SQIVND (reference sequence). The CDR3 consists of 13 residues. Trimming shortened V by 3 bases and J by 3 bases, and 9 bases separated the two germline ends. The CDR3 nucleotides read TGTGCCAGTAGTATTAAGTTACACTACGAGCAGTACTTC. This translates into CASSIKLHYEQYF.

The rearrangement links TRBV2 to TRBJ2-5; D may be TRBD1 (6 bases). V lost 10 bases to trimming and J lost 5 bases, with 32 bases between them. The CDR3 runs to 18 residues. CDR1 and CDR2 (germline): SNHLY, FYNNEI. The CDR3 bases are TGTGCCACCTCGGGGACACTTATTTTCGGGCAGTTCCGGGAGACCCAGTACTTC. It yields the protein CATSGTLIFGQFRETQYF.

The V gene is TRBV19, the J gene TRBJ1-1; a possible D gene is TRBD1 (6 bases). From germline, CDR1 is LNHDA and CDR2 SQIVND (reference sequence). The ends were cut back, 10 bases at V and 1 base at J, with 13 bases in the middle. The length of the CDR3 is 13 residues. This CDR3 reads CATSGTSNTEAFF. In DNA, the CDR3 is TGTGCCACCTCCGGGACATCGAACACTGAAGCTTTCTTT. The variable domain in full, with the rest retrieved from reference TRBV19 and TRBJ1-1, is DGGITQSPKYLFRKEGQNVTLSCEQNLNHDAMYWYRQDPGQGLRLIYYSQIVNDFQKGDIAEGYSVSREKKESFPLTVTSAQKNPTAFYLCATSGTSNTEAFFGQGTRLTVV.

CDR3 nucleotide sequence: TGCGCCAGCAGCTTGGATGGGACAGGGAGTACCCAGCATTTT. Translation: CASSLDGTGSTQHF. V and J are TRBV5-1 and TRBJ1-5, with 9 bases that match TRBD1. Germline V gives CDR1 SGHRS, CDR2 YFSETQ. The CDR3 sequence is 14 residues long. V shed 0 bases and J 11 bases; nucleotides not matched to a gene: 6.

This clone showed up just once. V usage is TRBV11-2 and J usage is TRBJ2-7; no clear D gene. The V and J ends lost 5 bases and 2 bases respectively, with 13 bases between them. The CDR3 consists of 14 residues. CDR1 and CDR2 (germline): SGHAT, FQNNGV. CDR3 sequence: CASSLNTGPYEQYF. The DNA of the CDR3 is TGTGCCAGCAGCCTCAACACGGGTCCCTACGAGCAGTACTTC.

The chain combines TRBV3-1 (or the pseudogene TRBV3-2) with TRBJ1-1; maybe TRBD1 (6 bases). V lost 6 bases, J lost 0 bases, and 20 bases lay in between. Germline loops: CDR1 LGHDT, CDR2 YNNKEL (reference sequence). The CDR3 has 17 residues. The CDR3 reads CASRDSPHFHMNTEAFF. For the CDR3, the DNA is TGTGCCAGCAGGGACAGCCCTCATTTCCATATGAACACTGAAGCTTTCTTT.

A single count supports this clone. The rearrangement links TRBV28 to TRBJ1-1; D perhaps matches TRBD1 (5 bases). V gave up 3 bases and J gave up 1 base, with 15 bases separating them. The germline CDR1 and CDR2 sequences are MDHEN and SYDVKM. CDR3 length equals 16 residues. As DNA, the CDR3 is TGTGCCAGCAGTTTCTGGGGGGTTATGGGGAACACTGAAGCTTTCTTT. Protein product: CASSFWGVMGNTEAFF.

The chain couples TRBV6-6 to TRBJ2-1; D not certain. The CDR3 runs to 14 residues. The ends were cut back, 2 bases at V and 4 bases at J, with 9 bases in the middle. CDR1 is MNHNY, CDR2 SVGAGI, per germline (reference sequence). The CDR3 reads CASSYERVYNEQFF. The CDR3 nucleotides are TGTGCCAGCAGTTACGAGCGCGTTTACAATGAGCAGTTCTTC.

CDR3 sequence reads: CAWEAGAGTGELFF. Written as DNA, the CDR3 is TGTGCCTGGGAGGCGGGGGCGGGCACCGGGGAGCTGTTTTTT. The V call is TRBV30, the J call TRBJ2-2; D is possibly TRBD2 (7 bases). The CDR3 spans 14 residues. The ends were cut back, 5 bases at V and 4 bases at J, with 14 bases in the middle. Germline V gene data show CDR1 as GTSNPN and CDR2 as SVGIG (reference sequence).

The chain couples TRBV28 to TRBJ2-7; 8 bases agree with TRBD1. The CDR3 contains 15 residues. V trimming: 3 bases; J trimming: 5 bases; junction bases outside the gene matches: 9. CDR1 MDHEN and CDR2 SYDVKM come from the germline V gene. The CDR3 bases are TGTGCCAGCAGTTTGATTGGACAGGGAATAAACGAGCAGTACTTC. It is translated as CASSLIGQGINEQYF.

CDR3 in amino acids: CASSSIRGTGELFF. DNA of the CDR3: TGTGCCAGCAGCTCCATAAGAGGGACCGGGGAGCTGTTTTTT. The genes are TRBV7-7 and TRBJ2-2; D possibly corresponds to TRBD2 (5 bases). The V end lost 4 bases, the J end lost 5 bases, and 11 bases lay between the germline ends. Germline V lookup: CDR1 SSHAT, CDR2 FNYEAQ (reference sequence). CDR3 length equals 14 residues.

CDR3 sequence reads: CASSLGARRGPYNEQFF. CDR3 coding DNA: TGTGCCAGCAGCTTAGGGGCCCGCAGGGGGCCCTACAATGAGCAGTTCTTC. This sequence joins TRBV7-8 and TRBJ2-1, with TRBD1 matching over 8 bases. The CDR3 runs 17 residues. With 1 base clipped from V and 2 bases from J, the junction kept 7 bases outside the gene matches. Germline V lookup: CDR1 SGHVS, CDR2 FQNEAQ.

Written as DNA, the CDR3 is TGCGCCAGCACCGCGGGACAGTTGAGAGAGACCCAGTACTTC. It specifies CASTAGQLRETQYF. V is TRBV5-1 and J is TRBJ2-5; possible D gene TRBD1, 7 bases. Trimming took 6 bases from V and 4 from J, leaving 16 bases between them. In germline, CDR1 is SGHRS, CDR2 YFSETQ. This CDR3 region has 14 residues.

The chain recombines TRBV15 with TRBJ2-7; 10 nucleotides agree with TRBD1. This CDR3 spans 14 amino acids. With V trimmed by 5 bases and J by 3 bases, 4 bases remained unmatched. Germline V gene lookup returns CDR1 LNHNV and CDR2 YYDKDF (reference sequence). Written as DNA, the CDR3 is TGTGCCACCAGCCCCGGGACAGGGGACTACGAGCAGTACTTC. Protein: CATSPGTGDYEQYF.

This sequence joins TRBV9 and TRBJ2-5; 10 bases line up with TRBD1. Losses at the gene ends were 1 base for V and 1 base for J; bases not matched to a gene: 1. CDR1 SGDLS and CDR2 YYNGEE come from the germline V gene. The CDR3 length is 15 residues. CDR3 sequence: CASSVRDRGQETQYF. The CDR3 region has the DNA TGTGCCAGCAGCGTAAGGGACAGGGGCCAAGAGACCCAGTACTTC.

This clone was counted a single time. The J gene is TRBJ2-5, the V gene TRBV7-2; D is possibly TRBD2 (6 bases). The germline gives CDR1 SGHTA, CDR2 FQGNSA. Trimming took off 3 bases at V and 10 bases at J, with 15 bases between the two ends. The CDR3 length is 13 residues. DNA for the CDR3: TGTGCCAGCAGCTTGTGGGGACGGCGGGACCAGTACTTC. It yields the protein CASSLWGRRDQYF.

V and J are TRBV11-2 and TRBJ2-7, with 9 bases fitting TRBD2. CDR1 SGHAT and CDR2 FQNNGV come from the germline V gene. Trimming at V came to 4 bases and at J to 4 bases, leaving 8 bases not matched to a gene. This CDR3 is built from 15 residues. CDR3 loop: CASSSLAGAGYEQYF. The DNA for the CDR3 is TGTGCCAGCAGCTCCTTAGCGGGAGCAGGGTACGAGCAGTACTTC.

This clone was counted only a few times. V usage is TRBV18 and J usage is TRBJ2-2; the match to TRBD2 covers 12 bases. The CDR3 totals 19 residues. V lost 3 bases to trimming and J lost 4 bases; unmatched junction nucleotides: 12. Looked up from germline, CDR1 is KGHSH and CDR2 is LQKENI. The CDR3 nucleotides read TGTGCCAGCTCACCTGGATATGTGACTAGCGGGAGATTCACCGGGGAGCTGTTTTTT. Its translation: CASSPGYVTSGRFTGELFF.